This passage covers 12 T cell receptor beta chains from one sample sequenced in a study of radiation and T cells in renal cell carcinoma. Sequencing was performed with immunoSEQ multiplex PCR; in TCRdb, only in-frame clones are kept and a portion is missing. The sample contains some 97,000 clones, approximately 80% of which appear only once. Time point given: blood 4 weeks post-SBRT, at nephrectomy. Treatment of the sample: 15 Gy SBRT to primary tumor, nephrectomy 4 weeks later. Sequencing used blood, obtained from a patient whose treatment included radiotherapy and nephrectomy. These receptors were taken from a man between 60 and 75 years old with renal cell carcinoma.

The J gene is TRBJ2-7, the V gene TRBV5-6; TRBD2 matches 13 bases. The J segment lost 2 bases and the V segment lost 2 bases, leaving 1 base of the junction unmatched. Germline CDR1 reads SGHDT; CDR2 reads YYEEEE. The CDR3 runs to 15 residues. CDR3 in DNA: TGTGCCAGCAGCTTCGGACTAGCGGGGGCCTACGAGCAGTACTTC. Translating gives CASSFGLAGAYEQYF.

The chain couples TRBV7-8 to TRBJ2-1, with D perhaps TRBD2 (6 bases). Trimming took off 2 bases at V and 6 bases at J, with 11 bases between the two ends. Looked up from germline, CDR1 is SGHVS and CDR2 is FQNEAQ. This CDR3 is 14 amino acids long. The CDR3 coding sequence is TGTGCCAGCAGCTTAAGACTAGTTGGCAATGAGCAGTTCTTC. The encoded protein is CASSLRLVGNEQFF.

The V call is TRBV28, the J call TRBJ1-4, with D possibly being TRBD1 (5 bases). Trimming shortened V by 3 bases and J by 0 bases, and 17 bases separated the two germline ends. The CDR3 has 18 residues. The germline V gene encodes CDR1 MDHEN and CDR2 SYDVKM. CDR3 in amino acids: CASSLDDDSYATNEKLFF. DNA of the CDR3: TGTGCCAGCAGTTTGGACGATGACAGCTACGCAACTAATGAAAAACTGTTTTTT.

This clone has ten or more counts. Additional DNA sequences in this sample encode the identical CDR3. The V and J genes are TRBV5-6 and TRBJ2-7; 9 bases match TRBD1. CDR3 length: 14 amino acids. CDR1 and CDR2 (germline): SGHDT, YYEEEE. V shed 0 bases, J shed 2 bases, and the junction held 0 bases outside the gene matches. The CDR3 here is CASSLGQGAYEQYF. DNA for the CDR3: TGTGCCAGCAGCTTGGGACAGGGGGCCTACGAGCAGTACTTC.

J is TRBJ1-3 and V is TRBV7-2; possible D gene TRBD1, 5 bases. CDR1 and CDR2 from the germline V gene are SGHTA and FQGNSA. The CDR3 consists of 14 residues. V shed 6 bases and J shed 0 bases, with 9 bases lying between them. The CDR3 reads CASRPGASGNTIYF. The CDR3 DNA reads TGTGCCAGCAGACCCGGGGCCTCTGGAAACACCATATATTTT. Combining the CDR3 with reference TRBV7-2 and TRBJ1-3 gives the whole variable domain GAGVSQSPSNKVTEKGKDVELRCDPISGHTALYWYRQSLGQGLEFLIYFQGNSAPDKSGLPSDRFSAERTGGSVSTLTIQRTQQEDSAVYLCASRPGASGNTIYFGEGSWLTVV.

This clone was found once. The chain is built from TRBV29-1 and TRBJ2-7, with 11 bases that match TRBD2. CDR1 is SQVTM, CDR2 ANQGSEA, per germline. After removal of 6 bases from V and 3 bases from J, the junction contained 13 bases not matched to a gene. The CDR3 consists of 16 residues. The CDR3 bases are TGCAGCGTCACGCTTCCGACCGGGACTAGCGGCTACGAGCAGTACTTC. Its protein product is CSVTLPTGTSGYEQYF.

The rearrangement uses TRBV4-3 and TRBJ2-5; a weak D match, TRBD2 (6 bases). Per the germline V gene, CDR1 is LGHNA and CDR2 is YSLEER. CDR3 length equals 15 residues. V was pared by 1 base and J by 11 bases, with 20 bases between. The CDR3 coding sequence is TGCGCCAGCAGCCAAGTTCGGGGAGACCCGGGGGAGCAGTACTTC. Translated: CASSQVRGDPGEQYF.

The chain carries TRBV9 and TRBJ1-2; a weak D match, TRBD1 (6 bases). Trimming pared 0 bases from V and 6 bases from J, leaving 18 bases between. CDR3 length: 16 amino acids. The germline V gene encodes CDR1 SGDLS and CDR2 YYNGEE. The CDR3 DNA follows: TGTGCCAGCAGCGTAGGGGCCCTCGGGGCAGGGGATGGCTACACCTTC. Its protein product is CASSVGALGAGDGYTF.

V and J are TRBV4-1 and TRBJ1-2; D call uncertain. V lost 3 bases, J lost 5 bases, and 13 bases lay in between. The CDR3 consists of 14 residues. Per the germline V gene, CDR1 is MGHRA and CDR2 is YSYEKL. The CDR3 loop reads CASSHPDGKYGYTF. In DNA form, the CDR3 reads TGCGCCAGCAGCCACCCGGACGGGAAATATGGCTACACCTTC.

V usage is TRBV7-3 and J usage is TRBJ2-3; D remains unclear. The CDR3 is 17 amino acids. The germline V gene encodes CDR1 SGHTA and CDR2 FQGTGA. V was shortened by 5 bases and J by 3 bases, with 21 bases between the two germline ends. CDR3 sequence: CASSPRGPPAPTDTQYF. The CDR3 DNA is TGTGCCAGCAGCCCCCGAGGACCCCCCGCCCCTACAGATACGCAGTATTTT.

The CDR3 coding sequence is TGTGCCAGCAGCGTAGATGGAGGGTCTGGATTCGAGACCCAGTACTTC. It specifies CASSVDGGSGFETQYF. The J gene is TRBJ2-5, the V gene TRBV9, with D tentatively TRBD2 (6 bases). Germline loops: CDR1 SGDLS, CDR2 YYNGEE. The CDR3 loop spans 16 amino acids. Trimming pared 0 bases from V and 5 bases from J, leaving 17 bases between.

As DNA, the CDR3 is TGTGCCAGCAGTTACTCGAGGCCCAGGAACACTGAAGCTTTCTTT. Translated: CASSYSRPRNTEAFF. The chain employs TRBV6-5 and TRBJ1-1; D is ambiguous. This CDR3 contains 15 residues. Germline CDR1 is MNHEY and CDR2 is SVGAGI. The ends were cut back, 0 bases at V and 1 base at J, with 9 bases in the middle.